One and the same sample provided the 5 T cell receptor beta chains below, sequenced in a study of cytomegalovirus exposure and HLA in healthy donors. The PCR used 60 Vbeta and 13 Jbeta primers. Here immunoSEQ multiplex PCR was the method, and the copy in TCRdb shows in-frame clones only, minus some. The table has some 140,000 clones, just under 80% seen once. Sequenced material: PBMCs. The receptors were sampled from a man aged 25 to 45 in good health.

V gene TRBV30 combines with J gene TRBJ2-2; D not resolved. Germline V gives CDR1 GTSNPN, CDR2 SVGIG (reference sequence). The CDR3 totals 13 residues. Deletions cut 1 base from V and 1 base from J, with 4 bases between. CDR3 loop: CAWSGQNTGELFF. CDR3 bases: TGTGCCTGGAGTGGTCAGAACACCGGGGAGCTGTTTTTT.

This CDR3 is CASSLVQREIDTQYF. The CDR3 DNA sequence: TGTGCCAGCAGCTTAGTGCAGCGGGAGATAGATACGCAGTATTTT. The V and J genes are TRBV7-2 and TRBJ2-3; 8 bases align to TRBD2. The CDR3 extends over 15 amino acids. Germline lookup yields CDR1 SGHTA and CDR2 FQGNSA. V lost 1 base, J lost 5 bases, and 5 bases stayed unmatched.

The chain uses TRBV7-8 and TRBJ2-5; a weak D match, TRBD1 (5 bases). Trimming took 3 bases from V and 0 from J, leaving 11 bases between them. The germline V gene encodes CDR1 SGHVS and CDR2 FQNEAQ. The CDR3 spans 15 residues. CDR3 loop: CASSLKTAYQETQYF. The CDR3 DNA sequence: TGTGCCAGCAGCTTGAAGACAGCATACCAAGAGACCCAGTACTTC.

Remarks on this clone: A junction boundary mismatches the germline segment, possibly from a read error. The chain combines TRBV7-9 with TRBJ1-3; a weak D match, TRBD1 (5 bases). CDR1 is SEHNR, CDR2 FQNEAQ, per germline (reference sequence). This CDR3 has 19 amino acids. CDR3 DNA sequence: TGTTCCAGCAGCTTGTACGCCCAAAACCCGCCAGGGTCTGGAAACACCATATATTTT. This sequence encodes CSSSLYAQNPPGSGNTIYF.

The chain carries TRBV30 and TRBJ1-3; D is unresolved. Trimming stripped 4 bases from V and 3 bases from J, with 10 bases between. Germline V gene data show CDR1 as GTSNPN and CDR2 as SVGIG (reference sequence). The CDR3 runs 13 residues. Here the CDR3 DNA reads TGTGCCTGGACCCGCGCGGGTGGAAACACCATATATTTT. Amino acid sequence: CAWTRAGGNTIYF.